A single sample gave rise to the 12 T cell receptor beta chains below, sequenced in a study of response to subunit inactivated influenza vaccine. TCRdb re-analysed the RT-PCR reads in MiXCR, keeping a single row per CDR3 protein. The table lists some 570,000 distinct CDR3 sequences, around 10% of them singletons. The sample was also reused in another study, on T cells expressing NK-cell markers. This second study notes: In generating TCR beta cDNA, 5'RACE template switching with UMIs was used.

Sequences were derived from PBMCs from blood, sampled on the day of vaccination. These TCRs come from a man between 45 and 60 years old who received an inactivated influenza vaccine.

This chain joins TRBV28 and TRBJ2-6; D gene unclear. CDR3 length equals 15 residues. Deletions cut 6 bases from V and 4 bases from J, with 13 bases between. The germline CDR1 and CDR2 sequences are MDHEN and SYDVKM. The CDR3 here is CASRPDLGGANVLTF. In DNA, the CDR3 is TGTGCCAGCAGGCCCGACCTAGGAGGGGCCAACGTCCTGACTTTC.

This clonotype turned up a few times. The genes are TRBV6-2 or TRBV6-3 and TRBJ1-3; weak D call: TRBD1 (5 bases). Trimming removed 2 bases from V and 0 bases from J, with 17 bases in between. CDR3 length: 18 amino acids. Germline-derived CDR1 and CDR2 are MNHEY and SVGEGT. DNA of the CDR3: TGTGCCAGCAGTTACGGCAGGGCAACTTTGGGCTCTGGAAACACCATATATTTT. Translation gives CASSYGRATLGSGNTIYF.

This clonotype was seen many times. V is TRBV4-2 and J is TRBJ1-6; 9 nucleotides agree with TRBD1. The germline CDR1 and CDR2 sequences are LGHNA and YNFKEQ. The CDR3 has 17 amino acids. V trimming: 0 bases; J trimming: 7 bases; junction bases outside the gene matches: 7. The CDR3 coding sequence is TGTGCCAGCAGCCAAGAATATTGGACAGGGGAGAATTCACCCCTCCACTTT. Protein product: CASSQEYWTGENSPLHF.

This clonotype came up a few times. This chain uses TRBV7-2 with TRBJ1-3, with TRBD1 matching 7 bases. V lost 1 base and J lost 0; bases outside the gene matches: 6. Germline CDR1 reads SGHTA; CDR2 reads FQGNSA. This CDR3 contains 17 residues. The DNA of the CDR3 is TGTGCCAGCAGCTTAGTGAGGACAGGCAGCTCTGGAAACACCATATATTTT. Protein sequence: CASSLVRTGSSGNTIYF.

This clonotype has just a few counts. The chain employs TRBV7-9 and TRBJ2-5; no definite D call. CDR3 length equals 10 residues. V gave up 10 bases and J gave up 5 bases, with 8 bases separating them. Germline CDR1 reads SEHNR; CDR2 reads FQNEAQ (reference sequence). The DNA for the CDR3 is TGTGCCACCTCCGGGGAGACCCAGTACTTC. It translates to CATSGETQYF.

This clonotype was seen repeatedly, ten times or more. The chain joins TRBV12-3 or TRBV12-4 to TRBJ2-1; the D call may be TRBD1 or TRBD2 (5 bases each). The CDR3 runs to 14 residues. Trimming left V 3 bases short and J 6 bases short, with 12 bases between. This CDR3 is CASSLTAASNEQFF. CDR3 nucleotides: TGTGCCAGCAGTTTGACAGCGGCCAGCAATGAGCAGTTCTTC.

In this sample, this clonotype turned up many times. This chain joins TRBV6-6 and TRBJ1-1; D unresolved. Germline V gene sequence: CDR1 MNHNY, CDR2 SVGAGI (reference sequence). The length of the CDR3 is 13 residues. The V gene lost 3 bases and the J gene lost 5 bases, with 10 bases spanning the gap. CDR3 sequence reads: CASSYPVKTEAFF. In nucleotides, the CDR3 is TGTGCCAGCAGTTATCCCGTTAAGACTGAAGCTTTCTTT.

In this sample, this clonotype turned up a few times. The chain carries TRBV20-1 and TRBJ1-6, with D tentatively TRBD1 (6 bases). Looked up from germline, CDR1 is DFQATT and CDR2 is SNEGSKA (reference sequence). This CDR3 has 16 amino acids. V lost 2 bases to trimming and J lost 10 bases, with 21 bases between them. The chain's CDR3 is CSARKEQTGIQSPLHF. Here the CDR3 DNA reads TGCAGTGCTAGAAAAGAGCAAACAGGGATCCAATCACCCCTCCACTTT.

The rearrangement links TRBV28 to TRBJ2-2; 8 bases agree with TRBD1. Germline V CDR1 and CDR2: MDHEN, SYDVKM. The junction had 8 bases not matched to a gene; V was cut back by 5 bases and J by 9 bases. CDR3 length equals 14 residues. CDR3 residues: CASSPGTGDRELFF. Written as DNA, the CDR3 is TGTGCCAGCAGTCCCGGGACAGGAGATCGGGAGCTGTTTTTT.

This clonotype has a handful of counts. J is TRBJ2-1 and V is TRBV18; D not resolved. Between the trimmed V and J ends, which lost 5 bases and 2 bases, there was a span of 13 bases. CDR3 length equals 15 residues. Germline CDR1 KGHSH, CDR2 LQKENI. CDR3 sequence (DNA): TGTGCCAGCTCAGCGGTCCTTGGGCCCTACAATGAGCAGTTCTTC. Protein: CASSAVLGPYNEQFF. Drawing the rest from reference TRBV18 and TRBJ2-1, the complete variable domain is NAGVMQNPRHLVRRRGQEARLRCSPMKGHSHVYWYRQLPEEGLKFMVYLQKENIIDESGMPKERFSAEFPKEGPSILRIQQVVRGDSAAYFCASSAVLGPYNEQFFGPGTRLTVL.

This clonotype came up many times. The chain carries TRBV7-9 and TRBJ2-7; D is ambiguous. Germline CDR1 SEHNR, CDR2 FQNEAQ (reference sequence). The CDR3 has 15 residues. V was trimmed by 4 bases and J by 0 bases, leaving 13 bases between them. The CDR3 here is CASSSRPYSSYEQYF. CDR3 sequence (DNA): TGTGCCAGCAGCTCCCGCCCGTACAGCTCCTACGAGCAGTACTTC.

This clonotype was recorded at least ten times. This sequence joins TRBV5-1 and TRBJ2-7; weak D call: TRBD1 (6 bases). The V end lost 4 bases, the J end lost 6 bases, and 20 bases lay between the germline ends. Germline-derived CDR1 and CDR2 are SGHRS and YFSETQ. CDR3 size: 15 residues. The CDR3 reads CASSVTGTSGSEQYF. The CDR3 DNA is TGCGCCAGCAGCGTTACTGGGACATCGGGATCCGAGCAGTACTTC. Using reference TRBV5-1 and TRBJ2-7 for the parts outside the CDR3, the full variable domain is KAGVTQTPRYLIKTRGQQVTLSCSPISGHRSVSWYQQTPGQGLQFLFEYFSETQRNKGNFPGRFSGRQFSNSRSEMNVSTLELGDSALYLCASSVTGTSGSEQYFGPGTRLTVT.